The 20 T cell receptor beta chains below were found in one sample sequenced in a study of immune cell composition in non-small cell lung cancer. Normal lung was taken at the farthest possible site, at least 3 cm from tumour. Libraries were prepared by immunoSEQ multiplex PCR; TCRdb keeps only in-frame clonotypes and omits some of them. The sample records about 3,600 clones, around 80% being singletons. The sequenced material came from non-adjacent lung tissue. The source is a human donor with non-small cell lung cancer.

J is TRBJ2-7 and V is TRBV30; 8 positions match TRBD2. V lost 3 bases and J lost 2; bases outside the gene matches: 3. The CDR3 length is 13 residues. The germline CDR1 and CDR2 sequences are GTSNPN and SVGIG (reference sequence). CDR3 nucleotide sequence: TGTGCCTGGAGGTCTAGCGGGCCCTACGAGCAGTACTTC. This codes for CAWRSSGPYEQYF.

The chain joins TRBV19 to TRBJ2-3, with a tentative D call TRBD2 (6 bases). The germline gives CDR1 LNHDA, CDR2 SQIVND (reference sequence). The CDR3 totals 13 residues. V lost 3 bases, J lost 4 bases, and 8 bases lay in between. The CDR3 DNA reads TGTGCCAGTAGTATTGCGGGGTCAGATACGCAGTATTTT. The encoded protein is CASSIAGSDTQYF.

The chain recombines TRBV2 with TRBJ2-5, with 7 bases identical to TRBD1. CDR1 is SNHLY and CDR2 is FYNNEI in the germline V gene. This CDR3 spans 12 amino acids. Germline trimming cut 11 bases from V and 3 bases from J; bases unmatched to any gene: 6. DNA of the CDR3: TGTGCCGGCAACAGGGGTGAAGAGACCCAGTACTTC. It is translated as CAGNRGEETQYF.

The table lists this clone with a count of one. In nucleotides, the CDR3 is TGTGCCACCCGGGACAGGGGGACTGGAAACACCATATATTTT. Its translation: CATRDRGTGNTIYF. This rearrangement joins TRBV27 to TRBJ1-3, with 11 positions matching TRBD1. This CDR3 region has 14 residues. The V and J ends lost 10 bases and 2 bases, in that order; junction bases with no gene match: 4. Germline V gene data show CDR1 as MNHEY and CDR2 as SMNVEV (reference sequence).

The chain links TRBV5-4 to TRBJ2-5; the match to TRBD2 covers 8 bases. Trimming took 0 bases from V and 4 from J; bases not matched to a gene: 11. Per the germline V gene, CDR1 is SGHNT and CDR2 is YYREEE (reference sequence). The CDR3 runs 17 residues. The CDR3 sequence: CASSLDVVGTSLETQYF. The CDR3, as DNA: TGTGCCAGCAGCTTGGATGTCGTAGGGACTAGTTTAGAGACCCAGTACTTC.

This sequence joins TRBV5-8 and TRBJ2-2; 8 bases fit TRBD1. V dropped 3 bases and J dropped 3; count of bases not matched to a gene: 1. The length of the CDR3 is 14 residues. The germline CDR1 and CDR2 sequences are SGHTS and YDEGEE. The CDR3 DNA reads as TGTGCCAGCAGCTGGGGACAGGACACCGGGGAGCTGTTTTTT. The encoded protein is CASSWGQDTGELFF.

V and J are TRBV28 and TRBJ1-5, with TRBD1 matching over 11 bases. The germline CDR1 and CDR2 sequences are MDHEN and SYDVKM. The CDR3 has 15 residues. J gave up 6 bases and V 7 bases, and 8 bases lay outside the gene matches. The CDR3, as DNA: TGTGCCAGCACGGACAGGGGGCGCGTGAGTCAGCCCCAGCATTTT. Translated, it gives CASTDRGRVSQPQHF.

The chain carries TRBV6-1 and TRBJ2-7; 7 positions match TRBD1. The CDR3 is 13 residues long. V lost 6 bases and J lost 2; bases outside the gene matches: 4. Germline V gene sequence: CDR1 MNHNS, CDR2 SASEGT. The CDR3 DNA reads as TGTGCCAGCAGCCGCGGACAGGCCTACGAGCAGTACTTC. Translated: CASSRGQAYEQYF.

The chain combines TRBV19 with TRBJ2-6; 9 bases map to TRBD1. Germline V lookup: CDR1 LNHDA, CDR2 SQIVND (reference sequence). Losses at the gene ends were 4 bases for V and 7 bases for J; bases not matched to a gene: 8. The CDR3 loop spans 16 amino acids. The CDR3 loop reads CASSRPGQGLANVLTF. Written as DNA, the CDR3 is TGTGCCAGTAGTAGACCGGGACAGGGTCTAGCCAACGTCCTGACTTTC.

This rearrangement joins TRBV10-3 to TRBJ2-3, with a tentative D call TRBD2 (6 bases). Germline V lookup: CDR1 ENHRY, CDR2 SYGVKD. V was cut by 3 bases and J by 14 bases, with 18 bases left in between. The CDR3 length is 13 residues. The CDR3 loop is CAISEERQVGGYF. CDR3 nucleotides: TGTGCCATCAGTGAAGAGAGGCAGGTCGGGGGGTATTTT.

The chain is built from TRBV28 and TRBJ2-3; TRBD2 aligns across 7 bases. V lost 3 bases, J lost 0 bases, and 15 bases stayed unmatched. CDR3 size: 19 residues. The germline gives CDR1 MDHEN, CDR2 SYDVKM. Written as DNA, the CDR3 is TGTGCCAGCAGTTTCTTGGGGGATTTGCGGGAGCGTAGCACAGATACGCAGTATTTT. Its protein is CASSFLGDLRERSTDTQYF.

The chain joins TRBV11-3 to TRBJ2-7; 10 positions agree with TRBD2. Germline lookup yields CDR1 SGHNT and CDR2 YENEEA. V was pared by 7 bases and J by 6 bases, with 24 bases of the junction left unmatched. The CDR3 spans 19 residues. The CDR3 loop is CASTPGWLAGVGRPGEQYF. The CDR3 DNA sequence: TGTGCCAGCACCCCGGGTTGGCTAGCGGGAGTAGGTCGCCCAGGCGAGCAGTACTTC. Full variable domain (missing parts from reference TRBV11-3 and TRBJ2-7): EAGVVQSPRYKIIEKKQPVAFWCNPISGHNTLYWYLQNLGQGPELLIRYENEEAVDDSQLPKDRFSAERLKGVDSTLKIQPAELGDSAVYLCASTPGWLAGVGRPGEQYFGPGTRLTVT.

This clone has a single count. The rearrangement links TRBV7-9 to TRBJ2-5, with 7 bases aligning to TRBD1. V trimming: 6 bases; J trimming: 5 bases; junction bases outside the gene matches: 12. This CDR3 is 15 amino acids long. Germline V gene sequence: CDR1 SEHNR, CDR2 FQNEAQ (reference sequence). The CDR3 sequence: CASSLETGIWETQYF. The CDR3, as DNA: TGTGCCAGCAGTTTGGAGACAGGGATATGGGAGACCCAGTACTTC.

The chain employs TRBV6-6 and TRBJ1-2; D remains unclear. Trimming pared 4 bases from V and 8 bases from J, leaving 23 bases between. The germline gives CDR1 MNHNY, CDR2 SVGAGI (reference sequence). This CDR3 region has 16 residues. The CDR3 DNA reads TGTGCCAGCAGTTCCTACCCCACCACTAGAATTTTAGGCTACACCTTC. Protein sequence: CASSSYPTTRILGYTF.

The chain carries TRBV27 and TRBJ2-7; a possible D gene is TRBD2 (8 bases). Trimming took off 7 bases at V and 2 bases at J, with 18 bases between the two ends. Germline CDR1 is MNHEY and CDR2 is SMNVEV (reference sequence). The CDR3 contains 15 residues. This chain's CDR3 is CASKQSGRGPYEQYF. The CDR3 region has the DNA TGTGCCAGCAAGCAATCCGGGAGGGGGCCCTACGAGCAGTACTTC.

J is TRBJ2-1 and V is TRBV5-1; 7 nucleotides agree with TRBD2. The germline V gene encodes CDR1 SGHRS and CDR2 YFSETQ. The length of the CDR3 is 14 residues. V lost 2 bases, J lost 10 bases, and 9 bases stayed unmatched. The CDR3 loop reads CASSLQRDLSEQFF. CDR3 in DNA: TGCGCCAGCAGCTTACAGCGGGACCTCTCGGAGCAGTTCTTC.

A note on this clone: One junction end disagrees with the germline gene, perhaps due to a read error. The V and J genes are TRBV7-7 and TRBJ2-3; D is possibly TRBD2 (6 bases). Germline CDR1 reads SSHAT; CDR2 reads FNYEAQ (reference sequence). The CDR3 covers 12 residues. In DNA, the CDR3 is TGTGCTAGCAGCTTATCCGGGGGTACGCAGTATTTT. Translated, it gives CASSLSGGTQYF.

The CDR3, as DNA: TGTGCCAGTAGTATAGGAGGGTCGGACGGGCAGCCCCAGCATTTT. Protein product: CASSIGGSDGQPQHF. The chain links TRBV19 to TRBJ1-5; D ambiguous. Deletions cut 1 base from V and 7 bases from J, with 14 bases between. Germline V gives CDR1 LNHDA, CDR2 SQIVND (reference sequence). The CDR3 runs to 15 residues.

This chain joins TRBV10-3 and TRBJ2-1, with 7 bases matching TRBD1. Germline CDR1 and CDR2: ENHRY and SYGVKD. The V and J ends lost 10 bases and 6 bases, in that order; junction bases with no gene match: 12. This CDR3 has 14 residues. The CDR3 nucleotides read TGTGCCAGTGAGGCGGACAGGCAAATCAATGAGCAGTTCTTC. It codes for CASEADRQINEQFF.

Points on this clone: In the same sample, other DNA sequences code for this CDR3. The CDR3 spells CASSLRLAGLSNEQFF. CDR3 DNA sequence: TGTGCCAGCAGCCTAAGACTAGCGGGGCTGTCCAATGAGCAGTTCTTC. This rearrangement joins TRBV7-8 to TRBJ2-1, with 11 bases fitting TRBD2. With 5 bases clipped from V and 6 bases from J, the junction kept 9 bases outside the gene matches. Germline V gene data show CDR1 as SGHVS and CDR2 as FQNEAQ. The CDR3 has 16 residues. Full variable domain (missing parts from reference TRBV7-8 and TRBJ2-1): GAGVSQSPRYKVAKRGQDVALRCDPISGHVSLFWYQQALGQGPEFLTYFQNEAQLDKSGLPSDRFFAERPEGSVSTLKIQRTQQEDSAVYLCASSLRLAGLSNEQFFGPGTRLTVL.